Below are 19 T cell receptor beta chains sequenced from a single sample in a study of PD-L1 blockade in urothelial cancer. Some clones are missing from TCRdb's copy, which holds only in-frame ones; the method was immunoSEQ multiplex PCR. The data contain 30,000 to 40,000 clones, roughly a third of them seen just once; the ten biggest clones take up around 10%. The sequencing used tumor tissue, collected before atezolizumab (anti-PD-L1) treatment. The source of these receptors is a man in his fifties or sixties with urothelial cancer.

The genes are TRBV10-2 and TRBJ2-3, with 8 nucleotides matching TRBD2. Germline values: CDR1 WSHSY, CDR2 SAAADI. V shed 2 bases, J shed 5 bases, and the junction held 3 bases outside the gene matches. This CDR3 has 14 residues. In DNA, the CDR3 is TGCGCCAGCAGTGAGGCGGGAGGAGTAGATACGCAGTATTTT. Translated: CASSEAGGVDTQYF.

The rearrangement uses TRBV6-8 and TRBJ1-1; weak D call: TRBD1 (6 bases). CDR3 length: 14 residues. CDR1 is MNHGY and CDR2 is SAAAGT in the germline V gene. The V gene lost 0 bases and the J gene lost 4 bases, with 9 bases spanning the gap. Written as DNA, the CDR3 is TGTGCCAGCAGTTACTCGAACAGGGCCACTGAAGCTTTCTTT. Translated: CASSYSNRATEAFF.

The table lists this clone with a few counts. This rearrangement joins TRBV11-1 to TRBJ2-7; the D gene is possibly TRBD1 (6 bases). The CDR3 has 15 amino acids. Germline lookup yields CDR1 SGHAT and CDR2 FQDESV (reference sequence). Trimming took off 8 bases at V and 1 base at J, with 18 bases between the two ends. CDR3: CASPGKQGLSYEQYF. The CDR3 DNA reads TGTGCCAGCCCCGGCAAACAGGGCCTTTCCTACGAGCAGTACTTC.

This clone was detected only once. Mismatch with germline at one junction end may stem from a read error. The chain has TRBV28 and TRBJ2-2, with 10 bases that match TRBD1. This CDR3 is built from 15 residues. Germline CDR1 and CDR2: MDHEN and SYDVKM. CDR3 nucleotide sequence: TGTGCCAGCAGATCGGACAGGGGGAACACTGGGGAGCTGTTTTTT. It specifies CASRSDRGNTGELFF.

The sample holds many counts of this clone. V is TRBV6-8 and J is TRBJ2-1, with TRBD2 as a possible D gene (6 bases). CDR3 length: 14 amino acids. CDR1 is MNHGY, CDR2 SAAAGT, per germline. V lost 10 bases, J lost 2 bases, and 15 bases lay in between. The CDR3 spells CAIREDSTYNEQFF. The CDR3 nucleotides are TGTGCCATCAGGGAGGATAGTACCTACAATGAGCAGTTCTTC.

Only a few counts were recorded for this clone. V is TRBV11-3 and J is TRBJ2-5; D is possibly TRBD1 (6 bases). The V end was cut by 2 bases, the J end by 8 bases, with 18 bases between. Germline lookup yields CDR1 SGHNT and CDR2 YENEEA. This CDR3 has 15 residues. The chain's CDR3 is CASSLRPGAQVTQYF. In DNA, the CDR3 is TGTGCCAGCAGCTTAAGGCCAGGGGCGCAAGTAACCCAGTACTTC.

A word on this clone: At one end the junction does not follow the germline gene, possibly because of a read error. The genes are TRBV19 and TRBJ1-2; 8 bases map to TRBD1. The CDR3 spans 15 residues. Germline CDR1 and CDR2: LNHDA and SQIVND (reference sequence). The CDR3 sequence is CASNIRGQAVLGYTF. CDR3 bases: TGTGCCAGTAATATAAGGGGACAGGCCGTACTGGGCTACACCTTC.

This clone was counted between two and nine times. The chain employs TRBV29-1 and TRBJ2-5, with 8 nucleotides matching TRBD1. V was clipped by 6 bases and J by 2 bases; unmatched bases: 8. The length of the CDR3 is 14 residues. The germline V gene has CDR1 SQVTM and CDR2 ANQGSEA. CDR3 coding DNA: TGCAGCGTCAAAGCCGGGACAGGACAAGAGACCCAGTACTTC. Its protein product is CSVKAGTGQETQYF.

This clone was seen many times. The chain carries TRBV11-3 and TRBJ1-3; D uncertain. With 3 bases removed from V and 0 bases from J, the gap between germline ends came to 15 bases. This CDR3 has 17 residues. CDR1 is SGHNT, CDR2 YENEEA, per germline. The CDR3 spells CASSLAFRELSGNTIYF. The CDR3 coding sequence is TGTGCCAGCAGCTTGGCCTTTCGGGAACTCTCTGGAAACACCATATATTTT.

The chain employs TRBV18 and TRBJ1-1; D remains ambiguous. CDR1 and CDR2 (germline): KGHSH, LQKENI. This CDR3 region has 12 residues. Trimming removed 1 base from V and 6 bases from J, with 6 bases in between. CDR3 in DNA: TGTGCCAGCTCACCACAGGGCGCTGAAGCTTTCTTT. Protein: CASSPQGAEAFF.

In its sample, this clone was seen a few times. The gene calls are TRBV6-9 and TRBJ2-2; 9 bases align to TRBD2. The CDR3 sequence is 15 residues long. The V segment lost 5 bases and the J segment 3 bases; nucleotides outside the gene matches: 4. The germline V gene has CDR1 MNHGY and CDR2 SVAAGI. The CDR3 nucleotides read TGTGCCAGCAGTGTGATAGCGGGGGACACCGGGGAGCTGTTTTTT. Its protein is CASSVIAGDTGELFF.

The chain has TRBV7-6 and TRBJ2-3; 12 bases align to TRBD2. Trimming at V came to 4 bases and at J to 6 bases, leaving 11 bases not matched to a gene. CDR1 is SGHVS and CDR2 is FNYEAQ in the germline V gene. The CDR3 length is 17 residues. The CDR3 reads CASSSRKRLAGVDTQYF. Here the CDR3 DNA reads TGTGCCAGCAGCTCCCGAAAGAGACTAGCGGGAGTGGATACGCAGTATTTT.

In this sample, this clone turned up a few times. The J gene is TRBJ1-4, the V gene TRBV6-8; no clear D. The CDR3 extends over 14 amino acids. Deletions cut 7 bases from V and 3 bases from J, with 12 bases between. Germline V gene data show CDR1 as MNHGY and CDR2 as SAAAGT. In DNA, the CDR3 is TGTGCCAGCATCGGGCGGAGCTCTAATGAAAAACTGTTTTTT. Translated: CASIGRSSNEKLFF.

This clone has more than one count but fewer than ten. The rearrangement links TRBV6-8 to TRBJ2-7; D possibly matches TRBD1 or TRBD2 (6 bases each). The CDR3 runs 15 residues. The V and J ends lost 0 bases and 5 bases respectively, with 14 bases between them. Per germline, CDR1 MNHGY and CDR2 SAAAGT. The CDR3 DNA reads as TGTGCCAGCAGTTACTCCAGGGTGGGGGGCGACGAGCAGTACTTC. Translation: CASSYSRVGGDEQYF.

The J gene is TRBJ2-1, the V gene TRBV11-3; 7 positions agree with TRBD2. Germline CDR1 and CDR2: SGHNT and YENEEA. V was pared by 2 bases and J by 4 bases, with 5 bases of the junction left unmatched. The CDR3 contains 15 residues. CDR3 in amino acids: CASSLWDSGYNEQFF. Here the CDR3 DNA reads TGTGCCAGCAGCTTATGGGATAGCGGGTACAATGAGCAGTTCTTC.

The CDR3 protein is CASSRGTDQETQYF. CDR3 sequence (DNA): TGTGCCAGCTCTCGGGGGACAGATCAAGAGACCCAGTACTTC. The rearrangement links TRBV18 to TRBJ2-5, with D possibly TRBD1 on 7 matching bases. The V and J ends lost 6 bases and 2 bases respectively, with 13 bases between them. The CDR3 runs to 14 residues. Germline-derived CDR1 and CDR2 are KGHSH and LQKENI.

The CDR3 region is CASSQRTDGYTF. CDR3 DNA: TGTGCCAGCAGTCAACGGACGGATGGCTACACCTTC. This sequence joins TRBV6-8 and TRBJ1-2; no clear D. V lost 5 bases to trimming and J lost 6 bases, with 10 bases between them. Germline values: CDR1 MNHGY, CDR2 SAAAGT. The CDR3 totals 12 residues.

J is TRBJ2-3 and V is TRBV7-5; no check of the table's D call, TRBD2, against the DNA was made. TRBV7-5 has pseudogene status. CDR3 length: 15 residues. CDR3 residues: CASSSQTSGADTQYF. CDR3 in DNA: TGTGCCAGCAGCTCCCAGACTAGCGGCGCAGATACGCAGTATTTT.

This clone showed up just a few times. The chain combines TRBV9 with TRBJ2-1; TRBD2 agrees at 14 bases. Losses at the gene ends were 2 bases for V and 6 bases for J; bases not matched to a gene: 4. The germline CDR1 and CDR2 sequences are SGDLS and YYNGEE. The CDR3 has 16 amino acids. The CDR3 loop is CASSVTSGRAGNEQFF. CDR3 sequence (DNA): TGTGCCAGCAGCGTGACTAGCGGGAGGGCAGGCAATGAGCAGTTCTTC.